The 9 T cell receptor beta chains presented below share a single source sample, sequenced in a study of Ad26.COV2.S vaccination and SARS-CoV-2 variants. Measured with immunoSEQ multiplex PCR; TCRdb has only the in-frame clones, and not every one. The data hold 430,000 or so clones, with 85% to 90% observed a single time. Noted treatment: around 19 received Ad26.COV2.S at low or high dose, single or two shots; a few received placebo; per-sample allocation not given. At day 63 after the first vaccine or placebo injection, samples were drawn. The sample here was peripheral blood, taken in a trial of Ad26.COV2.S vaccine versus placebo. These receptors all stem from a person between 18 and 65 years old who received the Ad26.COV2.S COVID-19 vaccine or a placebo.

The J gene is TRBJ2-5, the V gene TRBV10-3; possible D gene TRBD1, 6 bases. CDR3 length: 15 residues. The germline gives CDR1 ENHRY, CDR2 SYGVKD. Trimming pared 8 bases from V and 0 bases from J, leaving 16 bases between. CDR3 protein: CAIGAPGHNQETQYF. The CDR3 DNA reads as TGTGCCATCGGCGCCCCGGGACATAACCAAGAGACCCAGTACTTC.

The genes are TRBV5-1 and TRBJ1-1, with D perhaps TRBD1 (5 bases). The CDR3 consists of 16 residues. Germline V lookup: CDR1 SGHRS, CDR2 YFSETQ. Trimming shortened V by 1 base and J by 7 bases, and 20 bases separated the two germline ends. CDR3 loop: CASSLFESMTASEAFF. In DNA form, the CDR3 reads TGCGCCAGCAGCTTGTTCGAATCCATGACAGCCAGTGAAGCTTTCTTT.

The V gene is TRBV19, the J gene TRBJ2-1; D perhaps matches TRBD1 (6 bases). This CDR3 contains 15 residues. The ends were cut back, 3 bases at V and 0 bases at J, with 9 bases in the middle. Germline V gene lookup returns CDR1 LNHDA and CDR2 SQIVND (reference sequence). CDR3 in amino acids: CASSIDRTSYNEQFF. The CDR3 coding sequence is TGTGCCAGTAGTATCGACAGGACCTCCTACAATGAGCAGTTCTTC.

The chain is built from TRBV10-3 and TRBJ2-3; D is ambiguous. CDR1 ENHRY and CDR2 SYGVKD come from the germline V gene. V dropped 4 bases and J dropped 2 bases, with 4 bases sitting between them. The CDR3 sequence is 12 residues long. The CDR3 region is CAISAYTDTQYF. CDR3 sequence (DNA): TGTGCCATCAGTGCCTACACAGATACGCAGTATTTT.

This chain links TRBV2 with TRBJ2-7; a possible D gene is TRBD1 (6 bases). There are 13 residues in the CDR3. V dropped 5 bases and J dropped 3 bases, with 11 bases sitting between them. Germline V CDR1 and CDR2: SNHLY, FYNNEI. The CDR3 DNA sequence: TGTGCCAGCAGTCCGGACAGCGGCTACGAGCAGTACTTC. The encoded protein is CASSPDSGYEQYF.

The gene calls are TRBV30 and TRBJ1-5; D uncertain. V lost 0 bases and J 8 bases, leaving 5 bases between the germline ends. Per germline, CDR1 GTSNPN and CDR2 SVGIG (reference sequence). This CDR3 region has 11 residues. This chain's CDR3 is CAWSVGEPQHF. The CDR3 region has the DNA TGTGCCTGGAGTGTTGGAGAGCCCCAGCATTTT. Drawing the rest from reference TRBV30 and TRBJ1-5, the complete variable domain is SQTIHQWPATLVQPVGSPLSLECTVEGTSNPNLYWYRQAAGRGLQLLFYSVGIGQISSEVPQNLSASRPQDRQFILSSKKLLLSDSGFYLCAWSVGEPQHFGDGTRLSIL.

CDR3 protein: CAQFRDETYNEQFF. The CDR3 DNA reads TGTGCCCAATTTCGGGACGAAACCTACAATGAGCAGTTCTTC. This chain links TRBV2 with TRBJ2-1; either TRBD1 or TRBD2 may fit D (5 bases each). The germline gives CDR1 SNHLY, CDR2 FYNNEI. V was trimmed by 11 bases and J by 2 bases, leaving 16 bases between them. The CDR3 runs 14 residues.

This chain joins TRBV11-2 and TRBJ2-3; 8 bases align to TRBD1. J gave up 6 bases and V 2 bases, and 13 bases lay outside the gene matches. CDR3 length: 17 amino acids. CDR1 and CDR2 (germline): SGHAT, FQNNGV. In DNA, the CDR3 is TGTGCCAGCAGCTTAACCTCCAGGACAGGGACGGGGGATACGCAGTATTTT. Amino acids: CASSLTSRTGTGDTQYF.

The chain's CDR3 is CASSLKVAGVNEQFF. CDR3 coding DNA: TGCGCCAGCAGCTTAAAGGTAGCGGGAGTAAATGAGCAGTTCTTC. V gene TRBV5-1 combines with J gene TRBJ2-1; 9 bases agree with TRBD2. Trimming cost V 2 bases and J 7 bases; bases outside gene matches: 7. CDR1 and CDR2 (germline): SGHRS, YFSETQ. The CDR3 totals 15 residues.